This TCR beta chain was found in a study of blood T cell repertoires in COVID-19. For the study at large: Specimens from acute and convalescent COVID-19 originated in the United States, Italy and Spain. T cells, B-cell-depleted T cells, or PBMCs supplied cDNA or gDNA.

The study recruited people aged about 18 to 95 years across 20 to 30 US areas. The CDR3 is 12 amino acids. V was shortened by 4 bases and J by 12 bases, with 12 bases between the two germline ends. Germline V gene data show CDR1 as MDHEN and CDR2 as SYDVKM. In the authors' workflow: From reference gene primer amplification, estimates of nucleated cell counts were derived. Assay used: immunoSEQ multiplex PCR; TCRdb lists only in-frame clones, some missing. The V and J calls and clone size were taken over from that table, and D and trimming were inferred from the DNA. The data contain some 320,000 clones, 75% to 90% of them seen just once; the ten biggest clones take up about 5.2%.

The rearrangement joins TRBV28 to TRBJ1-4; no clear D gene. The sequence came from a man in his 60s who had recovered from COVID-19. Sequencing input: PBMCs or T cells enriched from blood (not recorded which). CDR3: CASSWETSELFF. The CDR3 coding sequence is TGTGCCAGCAGTTGGGAGACGTCCGAACTGTTTTTT.